This entry concerns a single T cell receptor beta chain. Per the authors' pipeline: Nucleated cell counts were estimated from reference gene primer amplification. The data were produced by immunoSEQ multiplex PCR, yet TCRdb's version contains in-frame clones alone and is incomplete. Clone size and V and J calls were adopted from that table, with D and trimming inferred from the DNA. The data hold approximately 240,000 clones, with around 80% observed a single time. This entry is derived from a study of blood T cell repertoires in COVID-19. Study information: Both acute and convalescent COVID-19 samples were obtained from the United States, Italy and Spain. In each case, the material was cDNA or gDNA derived from T cells, B-cell-depleted T cells, or PBMCs.

This CDR3 has 12 residues. The V gene lost 0 bases and the J gene lost 11 bases, with 9 bases spanning the gap. In germline, CDR1 is MGHRA, CDR2 YSYEKL. The chain combines TRBV4-1 with TRBJ2-3; possibly TRBD1 for D (6 bases). Sequencing used peripheral blood. This clonotype was obtained from a middle-aged woman with active or convalescent COVID-19. DNA for the CDR3: TGCGCCAGCAGCCAAGATAAGGGGGTGCAGTATTTT. It specifies CASSQDKGVQYF.